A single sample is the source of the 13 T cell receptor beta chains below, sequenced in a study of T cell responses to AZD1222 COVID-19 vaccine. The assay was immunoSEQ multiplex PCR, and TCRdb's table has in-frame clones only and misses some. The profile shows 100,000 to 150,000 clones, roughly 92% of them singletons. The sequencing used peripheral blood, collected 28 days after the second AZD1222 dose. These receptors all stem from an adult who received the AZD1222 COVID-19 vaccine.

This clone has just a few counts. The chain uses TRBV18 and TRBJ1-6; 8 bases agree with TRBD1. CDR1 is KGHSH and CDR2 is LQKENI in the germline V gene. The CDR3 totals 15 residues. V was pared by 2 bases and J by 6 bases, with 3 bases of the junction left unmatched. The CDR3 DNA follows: TGTGCCAGCTCACCAGGACAGGGTGGTAATTCACCCCTCCACTTT. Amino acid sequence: CASSPGQGGNSPLHF.

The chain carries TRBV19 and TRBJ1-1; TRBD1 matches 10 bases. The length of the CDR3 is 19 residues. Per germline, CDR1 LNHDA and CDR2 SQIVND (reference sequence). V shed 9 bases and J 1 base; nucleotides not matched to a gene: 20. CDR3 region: CASLSGLRGQGIKNTEAFF. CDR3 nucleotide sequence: TGTGCCAGCCTCTCCGGACTCAGGGGACAGGGGATAAAGAACACTGAAGCTTTCTTT. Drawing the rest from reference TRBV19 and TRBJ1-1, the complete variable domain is DGGITQSPKYLFRKEGQNVTLSCEQNLNHDAMYWYRQDPGQGLRLIYYSQIVNDFQKGDIAEGYSVSREKKESFPLTVTSAQKNPTAFYLCASLSGLRGQGIKNTEAFFGQGTRLTVV.

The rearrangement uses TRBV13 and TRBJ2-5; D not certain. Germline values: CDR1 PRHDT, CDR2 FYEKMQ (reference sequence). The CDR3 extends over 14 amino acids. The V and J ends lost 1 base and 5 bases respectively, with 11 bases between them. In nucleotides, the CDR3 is TGTGCCAGCAGCTTAGAAGGAAAAAGGGAGACCCAGTACTTC. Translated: CASSLEGKRETQYF.

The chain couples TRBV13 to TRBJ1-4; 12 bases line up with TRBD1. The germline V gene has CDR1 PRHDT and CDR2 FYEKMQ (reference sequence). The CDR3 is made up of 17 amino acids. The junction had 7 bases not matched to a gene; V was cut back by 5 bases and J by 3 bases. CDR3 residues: CASSPGGQGASNEKLFF. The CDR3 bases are TGTGCCAGCAGCCCTGGGGGACAGGGGGCTTCTAATGAAAAACTGTTTTTT.

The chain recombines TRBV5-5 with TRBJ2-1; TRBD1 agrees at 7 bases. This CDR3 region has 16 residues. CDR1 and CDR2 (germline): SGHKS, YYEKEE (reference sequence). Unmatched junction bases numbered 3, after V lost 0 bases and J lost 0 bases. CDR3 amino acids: CASSLEGQPSYNEQFF. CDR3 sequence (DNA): TGTGCCAGCAGCTTGGAGGGACAGCCCTCCTACAATGAGCAGTTCTTC.

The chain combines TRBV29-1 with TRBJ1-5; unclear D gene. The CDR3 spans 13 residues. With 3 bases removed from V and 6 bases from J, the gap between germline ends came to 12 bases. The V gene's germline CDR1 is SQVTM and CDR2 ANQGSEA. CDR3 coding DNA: TGCAGCGTTGAGCTGGGTGGTGGTCAGCCCCAGCATTTT. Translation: CSVELGGGQPQHF.

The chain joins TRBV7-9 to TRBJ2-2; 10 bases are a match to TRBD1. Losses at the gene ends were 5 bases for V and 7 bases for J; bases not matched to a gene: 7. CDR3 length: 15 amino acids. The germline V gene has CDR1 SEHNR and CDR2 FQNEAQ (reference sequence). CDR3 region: CASSRGTGDGGELFF. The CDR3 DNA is TGTGCCAGCAGCCGGGGGACAGGGGATGGCGGGGAGCTGTTTTTT.

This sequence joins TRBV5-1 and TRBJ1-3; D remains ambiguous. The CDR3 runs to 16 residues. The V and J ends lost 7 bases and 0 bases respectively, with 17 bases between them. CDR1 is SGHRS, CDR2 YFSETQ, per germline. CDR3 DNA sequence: TGCGCCAGCCCCGTCCGGGCCCCCAGCTCTGGAAACACCATATATTTT. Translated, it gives CASPVRAPSSGNTIYF. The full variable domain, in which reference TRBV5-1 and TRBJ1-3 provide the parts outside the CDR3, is KAGVTQTPRYLIKTRGQQVTLSCSPISGHRSVSWYQQTPGQGLQFLFEYFSETQRNKGNFPGRFSGRQFSNSRSEMNVSTLELGDSALYLCASPVRAPSSGNTIYFGEGSWLTVV.

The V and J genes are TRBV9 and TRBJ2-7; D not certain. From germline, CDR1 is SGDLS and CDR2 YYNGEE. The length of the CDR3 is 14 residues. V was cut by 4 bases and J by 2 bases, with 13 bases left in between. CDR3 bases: TGTGCCAGCAGCATCCGCGTGGATCCCTACGAGCAGTACTTC. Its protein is CASSIRVDPYEQYF. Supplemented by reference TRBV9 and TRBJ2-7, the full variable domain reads DSGVTQTPKHLITATGQRVTLRCSPRSGDLSVYWYQQSLDQGLQFLIQYYNGEERAKGNILERFSAQQFPDLHSELNLSSLELGDSALYFCASSIRVDPYEQYFGPGTRLTVT.

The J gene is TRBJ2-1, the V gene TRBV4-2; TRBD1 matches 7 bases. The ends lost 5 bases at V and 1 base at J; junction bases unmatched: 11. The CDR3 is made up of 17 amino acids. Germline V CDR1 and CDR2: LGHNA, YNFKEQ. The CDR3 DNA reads TGTGCCAGCAGCATAACCACAGGGGCCACATCCTACAATGAGCAGTTCTTC. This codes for CASSITTGATSYNEQFF.

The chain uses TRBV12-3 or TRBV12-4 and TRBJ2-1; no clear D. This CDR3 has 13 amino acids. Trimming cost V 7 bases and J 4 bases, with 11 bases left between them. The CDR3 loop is CASMAKGYNEQFF. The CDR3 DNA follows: TGTGCCAGCATGGCCAAGGGTTACAATGAGCAGTTCTTC.

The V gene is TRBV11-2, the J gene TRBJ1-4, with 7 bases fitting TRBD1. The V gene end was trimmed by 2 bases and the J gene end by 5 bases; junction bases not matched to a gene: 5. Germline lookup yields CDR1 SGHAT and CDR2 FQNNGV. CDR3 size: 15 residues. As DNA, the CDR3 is TGTGCCAGCAGCTTATGGACAGGACAAAATGAAAAACTGTTTTTT. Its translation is CASSLWTGQNEKLFF.

The CDR3 sequence: CASSPAGNTIYF. CDR3 DNA: TGTGCCAGCTCACCAGCGGGAAACACCATATATTTT. The J gene is TRBJ1-3, the V gene TRBV18; D is unresolved. Trimming took 2 bases from V and 4 from J, leaving 3 bases between them. CDR1 is KGHSH and CDR2 is LQKENI in the germline V gene. The CDR3 is 12 residues long.